These 11 T cell receptor beta chains were all obtained from the same sample, sequenced in a study of T cell responses to AZD1222 COVID-19 vaccine. Measured with immunoSEQ multiplex PCR; TCRdb has only the in-frame clones, and not every one. The data contain 150,000 to 200,000 clones, about 90% of them singletons. The starting material was peripheral blood, obtained on day 0 of MenACWY control vaccination. Receptor source: an adult in good health.

This clone occurred a few times. V usage is TRBV18 and J usage is TRBJ2-5; 8 bases line up with TRBD1. The CDR3 contains 17 residues. Germline V CDR1 and CDR2: KGHSH, LQKENI. J lost 5 bases, V lost 2 bases, and 13 bases had no gene match. CDR3 in DNA: TGTGCCAGCTCACCAGCCCTCGACAGGGGAGACAGGGAGACCCAGTACTTC. Amino acids: CASSPALDRGDRETQYF.

The J gene is TRBJ1-5, the V gene TRBV19; D not certain. The CDR3 runs 16 residues. The V gene lost 2 bases and the J gene lost 1 base, with 12 bases spanning the gap. Per the germline V gene, CDR1 is LNHDA and CDR2 is SQIVND (reference sequence). The CDR3 sequence: CASSITGTRSNQPQHF. The CDR3 coding sequence is TGTGCCAGTAGTATAACGGGAACCAGGAGCAATCAGCCCCAGCATTTT.

The chain has TRBV11-2 and TRBJ1-4; the D is unclear. CDR1 and CDR2 from the germline V gene are SGHAT and FQNNGV. CDR3 length: 16 amino acids. The germline V and J ends were trimmed by 6 bases and 0 bases, with 14 bases remaining between them. CDR3 bases: TGTGCCAGCAGACCAAGCGGGGTTGCAACTAATGAAAAACTGTTTTTT. Protein sequence: CASRPSGVATNEKLFF. Combining the CDR3 with reference TRBV11-2 and TRBJ1-4 gives the whole variable domain EAGVAQSPRYKIIEKRQSVAFWCNPISGHATLYWYQQILGQGPKLLIQFQNNGVVDDSQLPKDRFSAERLKGVDSTLKIQPAKLEDSAVYLCASRPSGVATNEKLFFGSGTQLSVL.

This clone has only a few counts. The chain has TRBV3-1 (or the pseudogene TRBV3-2) and TRBJ2-5, with D possibly being TRBD1 or TRBD2 (5 bases each). The CDR3 length is 16 residues. Germline-derived CDR1 and CDR2 are LGHDT and YNNKEL (reference sequence). Trimming shortened V by 1 base and J by 9 bases, and 21 bases separated the two germline ends. The DNA for the CDR3 is TGTGCCAGCAGCCAAGTTGCCGGGCAGCCCGGGGCGGCCCAGTACTTC. Its translation is CASSQVAGQPGAAQYF.

CDR3 loop: CASSVWAGSNYGYTF. The CDR3 nucleotides read TGTGCCAGCAGCGTATGGGCCGGATCTAACTATGGCTACACCTTC. V is TRBV9 and J is TRBJ1-2; no firm D call. The CDR3 consists of 15 residues. Deletions cut 1 base from V and 0 bases from J, with 10 bases between. CDR1 SGDLS and CDR2 YYNGEE come from the germline V gene.

The rearrangement uses TRBV24-1 and TRBJ2-1; 10 bases line up with TRBD1. The CDR3 has 16 amino acids. In germline, CDR1 is KGHDR, CDR2 SFDVKD. After removal of 4 bases from V and 2 bases from J, the junction contained 4 bases not matched to a gene. CDR3 protein: CATSERTGGPYNEQFF. Written as DNA, the CDR3 is TGTGCCACCAGTGAACGGACAGGGGGTCCCTACAATGAGCAGTTCTTC.

The chain joins TRBV7-9 to TRBJ1-1, with a possible D match to TRBD1 (5 bases). The germline V gene has CDR1 SEHNR and CDR2 FQNEAQ (reference sequence). V gave up 5 bases and J gave up 4 bases, with 14 bases separating them. The CDR3 runs to 14 residues. DNA of the CDR3: TGTGCCAGCAGCCACGGGACGCTAGGCACTGAAGCTTTCTTT. Translating gives CASSHGTLGTEAFF.

This rearrangement joins TRBV5-4 to TRBJ1-2; D call uncertain. CDR3 length: 13 amino acids. Germline V gene lookup returns CDR1 SGHNT and CDR2 YYREEE (reference sequence). Trimming stripped 0 bases from V and 3 bases from J, with 6 bases between. CDR3 sequence: CASSLDRDYGYTF. CDR3 in DNA: TGTGCCAGCAGCTTGGACAGAGACTATGGCTACACCTTC.

The chain links TRBV9 to TRBJ2-1; 8 nucleotides line up with TRBD2. Germline assignment: CDR1 SGDLS and CDR2 YYNGEE. The trim removed 3 bases at V and 7 bases at J, leaving 9 bases unmatched. The CDR3 consists of 15 residues. The CDR3 nucleotides read TGTGCCAGCAGCGGGCCGGGACTAGTCTCGAATGAGCAGTTCTTC. This encodes CASSGPGLVSNEQFF.

Only one count was recorded for this clone. The chain joins TRBV7-2 to TRBJ2-3; TRBD2 matches at 9 bases. The length of the CDR3 is 15 residues. Trimming removed 3 bases from V and 6 bases from J; junction bases left unmatched: 7. In germline, CDR1 is SGHTA, CDR2 FQGNSA. The CDR3 loop is CASSFRGLAADTQYF. In DNA form, the CDR3 reads TGTGCCAGCAGCTTCCGGGGACTAGCAGCGGATACGCAGTATTTT.

V and J are TRBV27 and TRBJ2-7; D gene ambiguous. Trimming removed 0 bases from V and 0 bases from J, with 6 bases in between. The CDR3 sequence is 14 residues long. Germline assignment: CDR1 MNHEY and CDR2 SMNVEV (reference sequence). In DNA, the CDR3 is TGTGCCAGCAGTTTATCAGGCAGCTCCTACGAGCAGTACTTC. Residues: CASSLSGSSYEQYF.